A selection of T cell receptor beta chains follows, all from one sample in a study of blood T cell repertoires in COVID-19. TCRdb's copy holds only in-frame clones and misses some; the assay was immunoSEQ multiplex PCR. The table has about 140,000 clones, over 65% seen once; the top ten hold around 4.8%. The sequenced sample was peripheral blood. The receptors here all came from a woman of 80 years or more with active or convalescent COVID-19. CDR3s include the opening cysteine and the closing phenylalanine or tryptophan. The D gene is left open where the match is weak. Some rows have no size entry. The others give once, few or many, or a class for an expanded clone.

abundance,j_gene,v_gene,d_gene,CDR3nt,CDR3aa
once,TRBJ2-1,TRBV29-1,NA,TGCAGCGTTTGGGACACATACAATGAGCAGTTCTTC,CSVWDTYNEQFF
NA,TRBJ1-2,TRBV3-1/TRBV3-2,NA,TGTGCCAGCAGCCAAGTCTGGGACAAGGACCTCCATGGCTACACCTTC,CASSQVWDKDLHGYTF
NA,TRBJ2-7,TRBV19,NA,TGTGCCAGTAGTATTGGCGGGGAACCCCCCTACGAGCAGTACTTC,CASSIGGEPPYEQYF
NA,TRBJ1-4,TRBV10-3,NA,TGTGCCATCAGTGAGTCGGCGGCAACAACTAATGAAAAACTGTTTTTT,CAISESAATTNEKLFF
NA,TRBJ2-7,TRBV4-2,TRBD1,TGTGCCAGCAGCCAAGGGGAGACAGGGGGCCTCATCTACGAGCAGTACTTC,CASSQGETGGLIYEQYF
NA,TRBJ2-5,TRBV7-6,TRBD2,TGTGCCAGCAGCGCCGGACTAGCGGGGGGGCAAGAGACCCAGTACTTC,CASSAGLAGGQETQYF
NA,TRBJ1-1,TRBV28,TRBD1,TGTGCCAGCAGTTTAGGGGACAGGGGGCCGAGGGCTTTCTTT,CASSLGDRGPRAFF
NA,TRBJ2-3,TRBV9,TRBD2,TGTGCCAGCAGCCCAGGACTAGCGGGGGGGCTCACAGATACGCAGTATTTT,CASSPGLAGGLTDTQYF
NA,TRBJ2-7,TRBV6-2/TRBV6-3,NA,TGTGCCAGCAGCCGTTCCGGGACACCGCCCTACGAGCAGTACTTC,CASSRSGTPPYEQYF
NA,TRBJ1-2,TRBV27,TRBD1,TGTGCCAGCAGCCTTTCCAGGGGGATTGGGTTTAAGTATGGCTACACCTTC,CASSLSRGIGFKYGYTF
few,TRBJ1-6,TRBV3-1/TRBV3-2,NA,TGTGCCAGCAGCCAAGAACGGGGGACCTCCTATAATTCACCCCTCCACTTT,CASSQERGTSYNSPLHF
NA,TRBJ2-3,TRBV6-5,NA,TGTGCCAGCAGAAGGTCAGGGGAGCATACGCAGTATTTT,CASRRSGEHTQYF
NA,TRBJ1-2,TRBV6-5,TRBD1,TGTGCCAGCAGTTACGAGGGACAGGGAAACTATGGCTACACCTTC,CASSYEGQGNYGYTF
once,TRBJ1-5,TRBV10-3,NA,TGTGCCATCAGCGCGGGGAATCAGCCCCAGCATTTT,CAISAGNQPQHF
few,TRBJ1-5,TRBV19,NA,TGTGCCAGTACTAAGAGGGAAGGCACCGAGCGTCGGGGGCCCCAGCATTTT,CASTKREGTERRGPQHF
few,TRBJ1-5,TRBV6-6,TRBD1,TGTGCCAGCAGTCGACAGGGTCTTGGCAATCAGCCCCAGCATTTT,CASSRQGLGNQPQHF
few,TRBJ2-3,TRBV19,NA,TGTGCCAGTAGTATAGGCAAACGGACAGGCACAGATACGCAGTATTTT,CASSIGKRTGTDTQYF
few,TRBJ1-6,TRBV27,NA,TGTGCCAGCAGTCCCCAGGGTATCGGTTCACCCCTCCACTTT,CASSPQGIGSPLHF
NA,TRBJ1-5,TRBV6-1,TRBD1,TGTGCCAGCAGTGAAGCTGGACAGGGAAGGCCCCAGCATTTT,CASSEAGQGRPQHF
once,TRBJ2-1,TRBV19,TRBD1,TGTGCCAGTAGGACGACAGGGGACTCCTACAATGAGCAGTTCTTC,CASRTTGDSYNEQFF
NA,TRBJ1-2,TRBV30,NA,TGTGCCGGGCAACAGGGAAACTCTAACTATGGCTACACCTTC,CAGQQGNSNYGYTF
NA,TRBJ2-1,TRBV9,TRBD2,TGTGCCAGCAGCGTCAGCGGGGGGGCAGGCAATGAGCAGTTCTTC,CASSVSGGAGNEQFF
few,TRBJ2-7,TRBV20-1,TRBD1,TGCAGTGCTAGGACAGGGTACGAGCAGTACTTC,CSARTGYEQYF
few,TRBJ1-2,TRBV7-2,NA,TGTGCCAGCAGCTTAGACAGGGACGGCTACACCTTC,CASSLDRDGYTF
NA,TRBJ1-1,TRBV14,NA,TGTGCCAGCAGCCAAGACAATTCTCGAGGGTTGAACACTGAAGCTTTCTTT,CASSQDNSRGLNTEAFF
NA,TRBJ1-1,TRBV6-2/TRBV6-3,NA,TGTGCCAGCAGTTACGCGGGAGATCGCACTGAAGCTTTCTTT,CASSYAGDRTEAFF
NA,TRBJ2-5,TRBV11-2,NA,TGTGCCAGCAGCTTAGATCGGGGGTTCCAAGAGACCCAGTACTTC,CASSLDRGFQETQYF
NA,TRBJ2-5,TRBV5-1,TRBD2,TGCGCCAGCAGCTGGGTAGCGGGGGAACAAGAGACCCAGTACTTC,CASSWVAGEQETQYF
NA,TRBJ2-5,TRBV11-2,TRBD2,TGTGCCAGCAGCTTAACTCGGGGGGGCCAAGAGACCCAGTACTTC,CASSLTRGGQETQYF
NA,TRBJ2-6,TRBV18,NA,TGTGCCAGCTCACTAATTGACAGGCCACTTAAGGGTTCTGGGGCCAACGTCCTGACTTTC,CASSLIDRPLKGSGANVLTF
NA,TRBJ1-5,TRBV7-7,NA,TGTGCGGGCGGGGGGAAGCAGGTTCAGCCCCAGCATTTT,CAGGGKQVQPQHF
NA,TRBJ1-2,TRBV12-3/TRBV12-4,NA,TGTGCCAGCCGTTCTCTCCTTAACTATGGCTACACCTTC,CASRSLLNYGYTF
NA,TRBJ1-6,TRBV7-9,NA,TGTGCCAGCAGCTTCACCGGGACGGAGGGGAATTCACCCCTCCACTTT,CASSFTGTEGNSPLHF
few,TRBJ1-1,TRBV6-2/TRBV6-3,NA,TGTGCCAGCAGCCCCTCCTTTGCGTCTGAAGCTTTCTTT,CASSPSFASEAFF
NA,TRBJ2-1,TRBV11-2,NA,TGTGCCAGCAGCCCGAATCGACAGGGAGGCGAGCAGTTCTTC,CASSPNRQGGEQFF
NA,TRBJ1-3,TRBV29-1,TRBD1,TGCAGCGTTGCAATAGTGGGGACAGGCTCTGGAAACACCATATATTTT,CSVAIVGTGSGNTIYF
NA,TRBJ1-6,TRBV6-5,TRBD1,TGTGCCAGCAGTTACTCGACAGGGGGAACACCCCTCCACTTT,CASSYSTGGTPLHF
NA,TRBJ1-1,TRBV18,NA,TGTGCCAGCTCACTTCGACAGGCCTCTGAAGCTTTCTTT,CASSLRQASEAFF
NA,TRBJ1-1,TRBV14,NA,TGTGCCAGCAGCCCGGTCGAGGGACTCCAGAACACTGAAGCTTTCTTT,CASSPVEGLQNTEAFF
NA,TRBJ1-1,TRBV7-2,TRBD1,TGTGCCAGCAGCTTAGCAAGCCAGGGGGCTAACACTGAAGCTTTCTTT,CASSLASQGANTEAFF
NA,TRBJ1-1,TRBV5-5,TRBD1,TGTGCCAGCAGCTTAAGGACAGGCAACACTGAAGCTTTCTTT,CASSLRTGNTEAFF
once,TRBJ2-1,TRBV12-5,NA,TGTGCTAGTGGGACAACTTACAATGAGCAGTTCTTC,CASGTTYNEQFF
NA,TRBJ1-2,TRBV5-1,TRBD1,TGCGCCAGCACCGCTCGACAGGGTCTTGGCTACACCTTC,CASTARQGLGYTF
NA,TRBJ1-2,TRBV6-5,NA,TGTGCCAGCTCGCCCCCGCGGGGTCGGCGCTATGGCTACACCTTC,CASSPPRGRRYGYTF
NA,TRBJ2-7,TRBV25-1,TRBD2,TGTGCCAGCCTCCAACGGCGGGGGTTTTACGAGCAGTACTTC,CASLQRRGFYEQYF
medium-sized,TRBJ1-1,TRBV7-2,NA,TGTGCCAGCAGCTTATACGGCACTGAAGCTTTCTTT,CASSLYGTEAFF
NA,TRBJ2-7,TRBV7-2,TRBD2,TGTGCCACCGGGACTAGCGGGGGGGGTACTGGCGAGCAGTACTTC,CATGTSGGGTGEQYF
NA,TRBJ2-6,TRBV9,NA,TGTGCCAGCAGCCCCGACAGACGCTCCTCTGGGGCCAACGTCCTGACTTTC,CASSPDRRSSGANVLTF